Listed below are T cell receptor beta chains from one sample, sequenced in a study of blood T cell repertoires in COVID-19. TCRdb keeps only in-frame clones here, not all; method: immunoSEQ multiplex PCR. Of about 300,000 clones listed, nearly 90% were seen once; the top ten hold 2.5% to 3.5%. Sequenced material: PBMCs or T cells enriched from blood (not recorded which). Receptor source: a woman between 50 and 59 years old who had been exposed to COVID-19. Both conserved end residues are part of each CDR3. The D gene is left open where the match is weak. Clone size appears in some rows only: once, few, many, or a class for an expanded clone.

v_gene	d_gene	abundance	j_gene	CDR3nt	CDR3aa
TRBV5-1	TRBD1	NA	TRBJ1-4	TGCGCCAGCAGCCCAGGGGGCATTAATGAAAAACTGTTTTTT	CASSPGGINEKLFF
TRBV19	TRBD1	NA	TRBJ2-7	TGTGCCAGTCAAAAAAGGGGACAGGGGCTCTACGAGCAGTACTTC	CASQKRGQGLYEQYF
TRBV3-1/TRBV3-2	NA	NA	TRBJ2-3	TGTGCCAGCAGCCCTTGGGGAGCGGGCACAGATACGCAGTATTTT	CASSPWGAGTDTQYF
TRBV10-3	TRBD1	NA	TRBJ1-1	TGTGCCATCAGGGGACAGGGGGCCGGAACTGAAGCTTTCTTT	CAIRGQGAGTEAFF
TRBV6-5	NA	NA	TRBJ1-6	TGTACTCCGAAAGGCAGTCTCACTACTTATTCACCCCTCCACTTT	CTPKGSLTTYSPLHF
TRBV11-2	TRBD2	NA	TRBJ2-1	TGTGCCAGCAGGGGACTAGCGGAGTACAATGAGCAGTTCTTC	CASRGLAEYNEQFF
TRBV15	NA	NA	TRBJ1-1	TGTGCCACCAGCAGAGACGGTTACCCGAACACTGAAGCTTTCTTT	CATSRDGYPNTEAFF
TRBV19	NA	once	TRBJ1-2	TGTGCCAGCGTGGAGGGGAACTATGGCTACACCTTC	CASVEGNYGYTF
TRBV19	TRBD2	NA	TRBJ2-1	TGTGCCAGTAGTATATCGAGGGCTAGCGGGGGGGCAATCACTAGGTTCTTC	CASSISRASGGAITRFF
TRBV11-2	TRBD1	NA	TRBJ1-2	TGTGCCAGCACCAACTCAGGGGGGACTGGCTACACCTTC	CASTNSGGTGYTF